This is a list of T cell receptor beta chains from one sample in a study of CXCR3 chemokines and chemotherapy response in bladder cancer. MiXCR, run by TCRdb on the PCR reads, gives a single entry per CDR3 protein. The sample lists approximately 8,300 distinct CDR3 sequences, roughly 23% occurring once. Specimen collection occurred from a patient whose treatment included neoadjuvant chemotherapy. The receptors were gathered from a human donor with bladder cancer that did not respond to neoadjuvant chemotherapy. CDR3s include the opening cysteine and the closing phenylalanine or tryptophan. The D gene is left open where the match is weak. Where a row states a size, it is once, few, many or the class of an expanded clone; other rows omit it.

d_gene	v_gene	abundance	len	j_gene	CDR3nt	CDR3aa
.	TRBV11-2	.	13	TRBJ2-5	TGTGCCAGCAGCCGCCGCGCAGAAGAGACCCAGTACTTC	CASSRRAEETQYF
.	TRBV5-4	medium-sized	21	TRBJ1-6	TGTGCCAGCAGCTTAGGGCAGGGACCAGACTCAGCTAGCTCCTATAATTCACCCCTCCACTTT	CASSLGQGPDSASSYNSPLHF
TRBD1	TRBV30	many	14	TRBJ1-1	TGTGCCTGGAACCTCCGGGACAGGGAGACTGAAGCTTTCTTT	CAWNLRDRETEAFF
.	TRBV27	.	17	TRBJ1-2	TGTGCCAGCAGCCCCACCCCGGGGACGGTGCCCATCTATGGCTACACCTTC	CASSPTPGTVPIYGYTF
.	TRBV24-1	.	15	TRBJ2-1	TGTGCCAGTGACTCCGGTCCCGGGTCCTACAATGAGCAGTTCTTC	CASDSGPGSYNEQFF
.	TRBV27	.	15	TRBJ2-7	TGTGCCAGCAGTTTATCGAACAGGGGGGGTTACGAGCAGTACTTC	CASSLSNRGGYEQYF
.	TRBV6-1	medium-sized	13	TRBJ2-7	TGTGCCAGCACCGTCCCTAGCTCCTACGAGCAGTACTTC	CASTVPSSYEQYF
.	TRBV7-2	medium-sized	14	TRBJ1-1	TGTGCCAGCAGCTTGAGTGTGGCGAACACTGAAGCTTTCTTT	CASSLSVANTEAFF
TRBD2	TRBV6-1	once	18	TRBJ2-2	TGTGCCAGCTTCCGGACTAGCGGGGGGCCCCTACTCACCGGGGAGCTGTTTTTT	CASFRTSGGPLLTGELFF
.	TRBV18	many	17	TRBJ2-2	TGTGCCAGCTCACCACATGAGGTCGGGGCGAACACCGGGGAGCTGTTTTTT	CASSPHEVGANTGELFF
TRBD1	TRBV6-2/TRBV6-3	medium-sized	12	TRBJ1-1	TGTGCCAGCAGTCGAGACAGGGTTTTAGCTTTCTTT	CASSRDRVLAFF
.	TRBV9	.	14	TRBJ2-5	TGTGCCAGCAGCGGGGGCCTTGTTGGGGAGACCCAGTACTTC	CASSGGLVGETQYF
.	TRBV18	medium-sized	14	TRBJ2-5	TGTGCCAGCTCCCTGGGAGTAAACCAAGAGACCCAGTACTTC	CASSLGVNQETQYF
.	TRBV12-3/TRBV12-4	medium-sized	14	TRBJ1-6	TGTGCCAGCAGTTTAGGGGCGGTTTCTTCACCCCTCCACTTT	CASSLGAVSSPLHF
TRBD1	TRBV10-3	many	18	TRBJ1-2	TGTGCCATCACCGGGCCGGGACAGGGGTCCTCCTCTAACTATGGCTACACCTTC	CAITGPGQGSSSNYGYTF
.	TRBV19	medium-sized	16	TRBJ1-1	TGTGCCAGTAGTATAGCGGGGGCCACCAGGAACACTGAAGCTTTCTTT	CASSIAGATRNTEAFF
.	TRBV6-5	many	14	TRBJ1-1	TGTGCCAGCAGTCTTATTCCACTGAACACTGAAGCTTTCTTT	CASSLIPLNTEAFF
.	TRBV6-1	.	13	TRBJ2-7	TGTGCCAGTAGTACCTGGACGTTAGGGGAGCAGTACTTC	CASSTWTLGEQYF
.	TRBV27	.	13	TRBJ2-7	TGTGCCAGCAGGTCTGGTGGGGTCCACGAGCAGTACTTC	CASRSGGVHEQYF
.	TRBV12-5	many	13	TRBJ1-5	TGTGCTAGTGGTGGGAGTGGGGATCAGCCCCAGCATTTT	CASGGSGDQPQHF
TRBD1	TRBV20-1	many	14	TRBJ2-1	TGCAGTGCTAGAGGGACAGGGTCCTACAATGAGCAGTTCTTC	CSARGTGSYNEQFF
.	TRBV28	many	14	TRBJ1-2	TGTGCCAGCAGTTCGGTCGCAGGGGCTTATGGCTACACCTTC	CASSSVAGAYGYTF
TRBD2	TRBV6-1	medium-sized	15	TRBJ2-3	TGTGCCAGCTTTAAGACTAGCGGGGGGGGAGATACGCAGTATTTT	CASFKTSGGGDTQYF
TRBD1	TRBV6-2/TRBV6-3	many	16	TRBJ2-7	TGTGCCAGCAGTTACCCAGCCGCAGGGGGTCAGGGCGAGCAGTACTTC	CASSYPAAGGQGEQYF
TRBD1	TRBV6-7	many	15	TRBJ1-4	TGTGCCAGCAAACCCACAGGGGGGATGAGGGAAAAACTGTTTTTT	CASKPTGGMREKLFF
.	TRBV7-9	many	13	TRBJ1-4	TGTGCCAGCGGGGCAGCAGTTGGCGAAAAACTGTTTTTT	CASGAAVGEKLFF
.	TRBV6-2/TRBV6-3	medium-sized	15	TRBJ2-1	TGTGCCAGCAGTTACTCGCGGGACGTGCGGAATGAGCAGTTCTTC	CASSYSRDVRNEQFF
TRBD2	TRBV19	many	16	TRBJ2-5	TGTGCCAGTAGTATAGATCTCGGGGGGTTCGGGGAGACCCAGTACTTC	CASSIDLGGFGETQYF
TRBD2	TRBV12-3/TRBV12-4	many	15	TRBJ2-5	TGTGCCAGCAGTTCGGGACTAGCGGGCGGTGAGACCCAGTACTTC	CASSSGLAGGETQYF
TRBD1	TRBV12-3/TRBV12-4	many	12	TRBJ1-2	TGTGCCAGCAAAGAGACAGGGTATGGCTACACCTTC	CASKETGYGYTF
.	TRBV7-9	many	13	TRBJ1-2	TGTGCCAGCATCTTAGGCCCGGGGTATGGCTACACCTTC	CASILGPGYGYTF
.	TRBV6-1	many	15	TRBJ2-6	TGTGCCAGCTCCCAACAGTTCTCTGGGGCCAACGTCCTGACTTTC	CASSQQFSGANVLTF
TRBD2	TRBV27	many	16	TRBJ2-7	TGTGCCAGCAGTCCCTGGGAGGGGTTTAGCGGGGACGAGCAGTACTTC	CASSPWEGFSGDEQYF
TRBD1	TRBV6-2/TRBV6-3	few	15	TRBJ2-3	TGTGCCAGCAGGCCGGGACAGGGTCAGGAAGATACGCAGTATTTT	CASRPGQGQEDTQYF
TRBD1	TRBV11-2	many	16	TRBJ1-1	TGTGCCAGCAGCTGGCCCCGGACAGGGACCAACACTGAAGCTTTCTTT	CASSWPRTGTNTEAFF
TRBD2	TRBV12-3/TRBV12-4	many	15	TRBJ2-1	TGTGCCAGCAGCTGGGGGGGAGGTGCCTACAATGAGCAGTTCTTC	CASSWGGGAYNEQFF
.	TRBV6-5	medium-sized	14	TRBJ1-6	TGTGCCAGCAGTTACTTGACAGATAATTCACCCCTCCACTTT	CASSYLTDNSPLHF
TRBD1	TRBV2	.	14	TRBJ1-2	TGTGCCAGCAGTCGGGATCAGGGGGTCAGTGGCTACACCTTC	CASSRDQGVSGYTF
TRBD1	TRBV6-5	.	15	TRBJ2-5	TGTGCCAGCAGTTCCGGGACAGGGTCACAGGAGACCCAGTACTTC	CASSSGTGSQETQYF
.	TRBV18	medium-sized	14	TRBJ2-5	TGTGCCAGCTCACCGCGGGTGTACCAAGAGACCCAGTACTTC	CASSPRVYQETQYF
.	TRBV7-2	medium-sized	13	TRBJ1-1	TGTGCCAGCAGTCTTATGTGGGGCGGGGGGGCTTTCTTT	CASSLMWGGGAFF
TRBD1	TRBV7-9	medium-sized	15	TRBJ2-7	TGTGCCAGCAGCTCCCGGACAGGGTATAGGGACGAGCAGTACTTC	CASSSRTGYRDEQYF
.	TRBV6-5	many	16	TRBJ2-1	TGTGCCAGCAGCCCCCGGACAGCTCCTTCCTACAATGAGCAGTTCTTC	CASSPRTAPSYNEQFF
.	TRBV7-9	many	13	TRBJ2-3	TGTGCCAGCAGCTTAGCCCCCACAGATACGCAGTATTTT	CASSLAPTDTQYF
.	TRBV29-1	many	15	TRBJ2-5	TGCAGCGTTGAAGAACCGGGCTCGAAAGAGGAGACCCAGTACTTC	CSVEEPGSKEETQYF
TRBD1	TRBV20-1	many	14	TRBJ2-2	TGCAGTGCTGGGGGGACAGGGCGGGTCGGGGAGCTGTTTTTT	CSAGGTGRVGELFF
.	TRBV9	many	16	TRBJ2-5	TGTGCCAGCAGCGCATACGGGGGAGCAGGGACCGAGACCCAGTACTTC	CASSAYGGAGTETQYF